A single T cell receptor beta chain is shown here with its context. Its antigen remains unidentified. The CDR3 extends over 17 amino acids. From germline, CDR1 is MNHNS and CDR2 SASEGT. The junction had 12 bases not matched to a gene; V was cut back by 6 bases and J by 1 base. The entry originates in a study of post-analysis software for immune sequencing data. Tagging with unique molecular identifiers was a feature of the TCR beta cDNA libraries. Each CDR3 protein is one row after TCRdb ran MiXCR on the PCR reads. This table holds a few hundred thousand distinct CDR3 sequences, roughly 36% found once. Whole-study findings and limits: TRBV5-6, TRBV5-1 and TRBV20-1 belonged to a set of about five TRBV segments that were more frequent in patients than controls.

Material: blood. This chain uses TRBV6-1 with TRBJ2-3; TRBD1 aligns across 8 bases. The TCR comes from a girl aged 10-17 years with multiple sclerosis. The CDR3 here is CASSQDDRGWGTDTQYF. CDR3 nucleotides: TGTGCCAGCAGCCAAGATGACAGGGGTTGGGGCACAGATACGCAGTATTTT.